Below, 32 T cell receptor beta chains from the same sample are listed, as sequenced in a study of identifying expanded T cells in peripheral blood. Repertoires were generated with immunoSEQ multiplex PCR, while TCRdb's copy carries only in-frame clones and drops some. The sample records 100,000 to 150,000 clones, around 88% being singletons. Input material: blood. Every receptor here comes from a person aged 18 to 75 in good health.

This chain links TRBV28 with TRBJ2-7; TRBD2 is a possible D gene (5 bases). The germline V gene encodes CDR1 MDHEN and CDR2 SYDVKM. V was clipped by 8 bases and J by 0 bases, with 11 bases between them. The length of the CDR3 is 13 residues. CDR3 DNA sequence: TGTGCCAGCGCTGGGAGCTTCTCCTACGAGCAGTACTTC. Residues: CASAGSFSYEQYF. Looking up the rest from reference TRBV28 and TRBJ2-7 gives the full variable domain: DVKVTQSSRYLVKRTGEKVFLECVQDMDHENMFWYRQDPGLGLRLIYFSYDVKMKEKGDIPEGYSVSREKKERFSLILESASTNQTSMYLCASAGSFSYEQYFGPGTRLTVT.

The CDR3 here is CASSLRDRGQREQYF. CDR3 sequence (DNA): TGTGCCAGCAGCCTAAGGGACAGGGGGCAACGGGAGCAGTACTTC. The rearrangement joins TRBV11-1 to TRBJ2-7; 12 bases fit TRBD1. Germline loops: CDR1 SGHAT, CDR2 FQDESV (reference sequence). The CDR3 totals 15 residues. V shed 5 bases, J shed 7 bases, and the junction held 9 bases outside the gene matches.

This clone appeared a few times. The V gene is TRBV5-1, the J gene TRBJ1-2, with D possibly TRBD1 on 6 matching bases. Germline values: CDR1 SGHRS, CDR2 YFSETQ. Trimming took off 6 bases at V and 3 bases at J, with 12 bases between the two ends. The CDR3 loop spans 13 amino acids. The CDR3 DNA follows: TGCGCCAGCACCACAGGGAGGGACTATGGCTACACCTTC. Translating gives CASTTGRDYGYTF.

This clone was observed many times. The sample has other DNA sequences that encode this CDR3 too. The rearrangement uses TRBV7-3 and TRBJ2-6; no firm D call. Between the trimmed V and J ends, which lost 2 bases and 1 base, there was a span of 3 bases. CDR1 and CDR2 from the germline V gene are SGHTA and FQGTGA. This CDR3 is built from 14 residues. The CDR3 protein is CASSLGSGANVLTF. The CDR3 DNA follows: TGTGCCAGCAGCTTAGGTTCTGGGGCCAACGTCCTGACTTTC.

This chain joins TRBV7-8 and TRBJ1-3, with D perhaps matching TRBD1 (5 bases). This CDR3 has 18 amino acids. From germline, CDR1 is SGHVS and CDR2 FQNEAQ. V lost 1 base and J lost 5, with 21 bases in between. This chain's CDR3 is CASSLETLGHPPRNTIYF. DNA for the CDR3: TGTGCCAGCAGCTTAGAAACACTTGGACACCCACCCAGAAACACCATATATTTT.

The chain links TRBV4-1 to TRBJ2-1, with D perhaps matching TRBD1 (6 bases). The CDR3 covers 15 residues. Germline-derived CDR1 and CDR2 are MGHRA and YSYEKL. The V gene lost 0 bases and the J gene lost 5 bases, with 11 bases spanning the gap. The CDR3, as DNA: TGCGCCAGCAGCCAAGATTCCGGGACAAACAATGAGCAGTTCTTC. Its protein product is CASSQDSGTNNEQFF.

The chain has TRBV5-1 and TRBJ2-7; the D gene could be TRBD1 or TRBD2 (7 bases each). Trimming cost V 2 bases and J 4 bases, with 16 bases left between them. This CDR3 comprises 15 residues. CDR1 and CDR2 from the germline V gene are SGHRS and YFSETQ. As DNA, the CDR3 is TGCGCCAGCAGCTTTCGGGACAGCGGGAATTACGAGCAGTACTTC. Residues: CASSFRDSGNYEQYF.

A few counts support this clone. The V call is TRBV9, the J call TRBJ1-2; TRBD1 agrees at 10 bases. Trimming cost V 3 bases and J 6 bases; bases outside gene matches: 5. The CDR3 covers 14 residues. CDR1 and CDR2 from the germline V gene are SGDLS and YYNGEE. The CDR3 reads CASSARDRGDGYTF. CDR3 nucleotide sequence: TGTGCCAGCAGCGCCCGGGACAGGGGAGATGGCTACACCTTC.

CDR3: CASSLVTGGSHEQYF. The CDR3 DNA sequence: TGCGCCAGCAGCTTGGTAACAGGGGGGTCTCACGAGCAGTACTTC. The chain joins TRBV5-1 to TRBJ2-7; 8 nucleotides line up with TRBD1. This CDR3 has 15 amino acids. J was trimmed by 5 bases and V by 0 bases; bases with no gene match: 7. CDR1 is SGHRS, CDR2 YFSETQ, per germline. The full variable domain, completed using reference TRBV5-1 and TRBJ2-7, is KAGVTQTPRYLIKTRGQQVTLSCSPISGHRSVSWYQQTPGQGLQFLFEYFSETQRNKGNFPGRFSGRQFSNSRSEMNVSTLELGDSALYLCASSLVTGGSHEQYFGPGTRLTVT.

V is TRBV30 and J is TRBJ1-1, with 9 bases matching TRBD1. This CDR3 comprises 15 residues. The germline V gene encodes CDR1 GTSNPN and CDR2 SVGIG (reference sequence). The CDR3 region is CAYTGTGMMNTEAFF. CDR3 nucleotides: TGTGCGTATACCGGGACAGGGATGATGAACACTGAAGCTTTCTTT.

CDR3 amino acids: CASRGSNANTGELFF. CDR3 sequence (DNA): TGTGCCAGTAGAGGCAGCAACGCGAACACCGGGGAGCTGTTTTTT. This chain uses TRBV19 with TRBJ2-2; D gene ambiguous. This CDR3 spans 15 amino acids. The V gene lost 6 bases and the J gene lost 0 bases, with 11 bases spanning the gap. The V gene's germline CDR1 is LNHDA and CDR2 SQIVND (reference sequence). Based on the CDR3 plus reference TRBV19 and TRBJ2-2, the full variable domain is DGGITQSPKYLFRKEGQNVTLSCEQNLNHDAMYWYRQDPGQGLRLIYYSQIVNDFQKGDIAEGYSVSREKKESFPLTVTSAQKNPTAFYLCASRGSNANTGELFFGEGSRLTVL.

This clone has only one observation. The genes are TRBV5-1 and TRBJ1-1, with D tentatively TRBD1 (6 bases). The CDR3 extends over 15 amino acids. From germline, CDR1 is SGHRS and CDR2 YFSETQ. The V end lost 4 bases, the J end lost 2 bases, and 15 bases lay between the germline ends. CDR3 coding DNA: TGCGCCAGCAGCACCCTCGGCAGGGGCAACACTGAAGCTTTCTTT. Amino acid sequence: CASSTLGRGNTEAFF. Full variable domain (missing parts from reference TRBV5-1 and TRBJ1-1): KAGVTQTPRYLIKTRGQQVTLSCSPISGHRSVSWYQQTPGQGLQFLFEYFSETQRNKGNFPGRFSGRQFSNSRSEMNVSTLELGDSALYLCASSTLGRGNTEAFFGQGTRLTVV.

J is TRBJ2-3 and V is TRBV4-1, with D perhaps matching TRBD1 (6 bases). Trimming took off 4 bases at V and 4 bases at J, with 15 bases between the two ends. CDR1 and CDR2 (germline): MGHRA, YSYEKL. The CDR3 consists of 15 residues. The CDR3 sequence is CASSRTQGSADTQYF. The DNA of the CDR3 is TGCGCCAGCAGCCGGACGCAGGGGTCCGCAGATACGCAGTATTTT.

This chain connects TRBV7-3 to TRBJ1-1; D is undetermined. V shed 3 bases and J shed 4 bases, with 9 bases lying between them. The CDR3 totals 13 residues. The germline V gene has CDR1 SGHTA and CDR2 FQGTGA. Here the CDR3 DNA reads TGTGCCAGCAGCTTTTCCTCCTTCACTGAAGCTTTCTTT. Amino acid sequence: CASSFSSFTEAFF.

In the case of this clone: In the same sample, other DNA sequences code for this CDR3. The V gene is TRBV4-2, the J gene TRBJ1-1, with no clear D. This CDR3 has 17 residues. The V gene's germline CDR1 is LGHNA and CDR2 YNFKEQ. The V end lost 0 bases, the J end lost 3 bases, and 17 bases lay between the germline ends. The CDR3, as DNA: TGTGCCAGCAGCCAAGACCTGATGGGGAAATGGGACACTGAAGCTTTCTTT. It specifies CASSQDLMGKWDTEAFF.

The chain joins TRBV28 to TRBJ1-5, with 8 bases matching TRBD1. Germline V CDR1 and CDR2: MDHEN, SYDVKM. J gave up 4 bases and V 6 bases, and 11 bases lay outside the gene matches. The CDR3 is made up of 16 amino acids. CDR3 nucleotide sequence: TGTGCCAGCAGGGCGGATAGGACAGGGTTGAATCAGCCCCAGCATTTT. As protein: CASRADRTGLNQPQHF.

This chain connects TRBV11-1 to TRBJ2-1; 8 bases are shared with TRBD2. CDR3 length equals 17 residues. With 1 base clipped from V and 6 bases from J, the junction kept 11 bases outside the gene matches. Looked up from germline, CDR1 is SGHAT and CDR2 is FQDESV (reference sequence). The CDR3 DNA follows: TGTGCCAGCAGCTTAGGTATCTCGGGGCTAGCGGGCAATGAGCAGTTCTTC. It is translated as CASSLGISGLAGNEQFF. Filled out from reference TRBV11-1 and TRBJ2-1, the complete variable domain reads EAEVAQSPRYKITEKSQAVAFWCDPISGHATLYWYRQILGQGPELLVQFQDESVVDDSQLPKDRFSAERLKGVDSTLKIQPAELGDSAMYLCASSLGISGLAGNEQFFGPGTRLTVL.

Here the CDR3 DNA reads TGCGCCAGCAGCTCCGCCTACGAGCAGTACTTC. Its translation: CASSSAYEQYF. The V call is TRBV5-1, the J call TRBJ2-7; no reliable D call. Per germline, CDR1 SGHRS and CDR2 YFSETQ. V gave up 3 bases and J gave up 2 bases, with 3 bases separating them. The CDR3 has 11 residues. Supplemented by reference TRBV5-1 and TRBJ2-7, the full variable domain reads KAGVTQTPRYLIKTRGQQVTLSCSPISGHRSVSWYQQTPGQGLQFLFEYFSETQRNKGNFPGRFSGRQFSNSRSEMNVSTLELGDSALYLCASSSAYEQYFGPGTRLTVT.

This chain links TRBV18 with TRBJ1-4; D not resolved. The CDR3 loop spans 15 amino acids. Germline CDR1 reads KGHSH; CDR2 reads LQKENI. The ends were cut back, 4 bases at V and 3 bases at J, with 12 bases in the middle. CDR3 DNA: TGTGCCAGCTCACGTTCACAGACGCCTAATGAAAAACTGTTTTTT. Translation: CASSRSQTPNEKLFF.

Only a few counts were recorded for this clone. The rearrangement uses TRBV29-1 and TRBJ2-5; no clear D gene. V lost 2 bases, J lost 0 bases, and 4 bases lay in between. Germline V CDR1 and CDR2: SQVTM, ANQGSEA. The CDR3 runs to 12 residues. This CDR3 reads CSVEIYQETQYF. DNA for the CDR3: TGCAGCGTTGAAATCTACCAAGAGACCCAGTACTTC.

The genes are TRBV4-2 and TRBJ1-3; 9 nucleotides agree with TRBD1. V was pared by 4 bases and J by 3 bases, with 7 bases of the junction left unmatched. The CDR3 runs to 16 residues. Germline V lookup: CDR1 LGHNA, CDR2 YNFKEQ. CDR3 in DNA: TGTGCCAGCAGCCGCGACAGGGGGGATCTTGGAAACACCATATATTTT. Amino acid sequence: CASSRDRGDLGNTIYF.

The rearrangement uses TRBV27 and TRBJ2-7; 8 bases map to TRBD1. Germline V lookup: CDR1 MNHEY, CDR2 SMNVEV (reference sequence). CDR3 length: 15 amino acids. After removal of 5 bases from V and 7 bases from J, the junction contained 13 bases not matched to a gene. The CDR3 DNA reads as TGTGCCAGCAGTGCGCGGACAGGGAAAACGAGGGAGCAGTACTTC. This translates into CASSARTGKTREQYF.

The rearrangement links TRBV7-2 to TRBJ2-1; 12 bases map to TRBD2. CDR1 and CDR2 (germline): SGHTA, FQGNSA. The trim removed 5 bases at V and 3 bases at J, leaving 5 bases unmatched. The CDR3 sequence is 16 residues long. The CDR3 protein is CASSRTSGDGYNEQFF. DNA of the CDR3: TGTGCCAGCAGCCGGACTAGCGGGGACGGCTACAATGAGCAGTTCTTC.

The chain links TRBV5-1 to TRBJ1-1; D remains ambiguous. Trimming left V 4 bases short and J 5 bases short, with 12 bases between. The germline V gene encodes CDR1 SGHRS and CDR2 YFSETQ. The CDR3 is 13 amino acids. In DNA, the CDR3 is TGCGCCAGCAGCACCAGTGAAGGGACTGAAGCTTTCTTT. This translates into CASSTSEGTEAFF.

The CDR3 sequence is CASSLPGSGAAGYTF. The CDR3 DNA follows: TGTGCCAGCAGCCTCCCTGGCTCTGGGGCTGCGGGCTACACCTTC. This chain joins TRBV4-2 and TRBJ1-2; a weak D match, TRBD1 (5 bases). CDR1 and CDR2 (germline): LGHNA, YNFKEQ. V was pared by 4 bases and J by 8 bases, with 20 bases between. This CDR3 is built from 15 residues.

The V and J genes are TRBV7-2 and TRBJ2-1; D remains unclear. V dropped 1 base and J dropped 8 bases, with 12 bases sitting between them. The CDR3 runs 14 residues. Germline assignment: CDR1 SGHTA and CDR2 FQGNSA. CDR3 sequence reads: CASSLEQPVDEQFF. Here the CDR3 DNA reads TGTGCCAGCAGCTTAGAACAGCCAGTCGATGAGCAGTTCTTC. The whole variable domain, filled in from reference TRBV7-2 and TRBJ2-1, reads GAGVSQSPSNKVTEKGKDVELRCDPISGHTALYWYRQSLGQGLEFLIYFQGNSAPDKSGLPSDRFSAERTGGSVSTLTIQRTQQEDSAVYLCASSLEQPVDEQFFGPGTRLTVL.

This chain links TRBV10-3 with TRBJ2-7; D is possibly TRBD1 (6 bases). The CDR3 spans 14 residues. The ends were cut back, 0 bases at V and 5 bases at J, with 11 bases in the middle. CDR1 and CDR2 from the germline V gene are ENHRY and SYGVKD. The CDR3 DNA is TGTGCCATCAGTGAGTCACAGGGTTTCGACGAGCAGTACTTC. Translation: CAISESQGFDEQYF.

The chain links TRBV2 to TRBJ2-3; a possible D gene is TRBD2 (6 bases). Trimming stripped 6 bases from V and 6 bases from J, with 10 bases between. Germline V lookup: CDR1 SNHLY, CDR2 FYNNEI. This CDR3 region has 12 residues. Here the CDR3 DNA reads TGTGCCAGCAGGGGTGGAGGGGATACGCAGTATTTT. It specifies CASRGGGDTQYF.

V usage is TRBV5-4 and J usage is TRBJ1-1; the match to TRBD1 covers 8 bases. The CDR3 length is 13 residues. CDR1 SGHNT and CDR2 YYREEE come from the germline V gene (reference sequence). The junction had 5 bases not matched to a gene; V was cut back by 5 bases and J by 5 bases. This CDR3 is CASRGQGATEAFF. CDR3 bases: TGTGCCAGCAGAGGGCAGGGGGCTACTGAAGCTTTCTTT.

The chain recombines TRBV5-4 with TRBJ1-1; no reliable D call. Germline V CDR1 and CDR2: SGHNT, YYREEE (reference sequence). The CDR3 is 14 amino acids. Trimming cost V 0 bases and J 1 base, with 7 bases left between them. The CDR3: CASSLELANTEAFF. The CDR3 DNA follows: TGTGCCAGCAGCTTGGAACTGGCGAACACTGAAGCTTTCTTT.

The CDR3 DNA reads TGTGCCAGCAGATCTCCTGGGAAGTATGGCTACACCTTC. Its protein product is CASRSPGKYGYTF. V is TRBV28 and J is TRBJ1-2, with D hard to call. This CDR3 has 13 residues. Germline assignment: CDR1 MDHEN and CDR2 SYDVKM. Deletions cut 6 bases from V and 5 bases from J, with 13 bases between.

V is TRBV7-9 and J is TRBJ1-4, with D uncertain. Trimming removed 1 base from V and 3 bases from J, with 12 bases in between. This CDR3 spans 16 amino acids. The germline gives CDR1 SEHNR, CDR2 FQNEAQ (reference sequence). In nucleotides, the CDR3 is TGTGCCAGCAGCTTAGGGAGCGAACTTGCTAATGAAAAACTGTTTTTT. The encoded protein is CASSLGSELANEKLFF.